The sequence of this T cell receptor (beta chain) was determined in a study of blood T cells in healthy people across ages (dated by TCRdb to the mid-2010s). For context, the study as a whole: In model experiments, roughly one uniquely barcoded TCR beta cDNA molecule per two T cells was captured by template switching. To track age-related changes in TCR beta repertoire diversity, the study relied on deep sequencing normalized with unique cDNA molecular identifiers. The donors were split into four age groups: young (average 16 years), middle-aged (roughly 39), aged (approximately 59) and long-lived (roughly 88). To avoid experimental bias, donors of different ages were randomly spread across the sequencing lanes. The study analyzed two additional independent replicas of 1 million unique cDNA reads from the same blood draw for two donors, one aged 18 to 30 and one aged 80 or older.

The donors were roughly 39 Caucasian individuals from Russia, aged roughly 6 to 100 years, who were systemically healthy. About 9.1 milliliters of peripheral blood were collected from each donor into EDTA-treated Vacutainer tubes. Ficoll-Paque density-gradient centrifugation was used to isolate PBMCs, with at least 6 million obtained per sample. Trizol reagent was used to extract total RNA from the PBMCs, yielding at least 5.5 micrograms per sample. Naive CD45RAhigh/CD27high T cell percentages were measured by flow cytometry on a PBMC aliquot from every donor. Overall study outcomes, separate from this receptor: The percentage of naive T cells measured by flow cytometry correlated strongly with observed TCR beta diversity. Estimates of total diversity from one million sequenced T cells were regarded as lower bounds and underestimates. Because donor CMV infection status was unknown, age-related changes in expanded clonotypes were potentially confounded. As age increased, observed TCR beta diversity per million T cells dropped in a roughly linear way, and a significant reduction was already evident by age approximately 40. Bulk unsorted PBMC profiling prevented conclusive comparison of naive and antigen-experienced compartments. The long-lived group showed more naive CD4+ T cells, fewer expanded clones and increased TCR diversity than the aged group, suggesting age selection.

Library preparation used 5' RACE. TCRdb shows the sequencer as Illumina HiSeq 2500. The second PCR ran for about 6 to 12 cycles and used a J-beta primer mix along with a sample-barcoded 5' primer. A template-switch 5' adaptor carrying 12 random nucleotides introduced a unique molecular identifier onto each TCR beta cDNA molecule. Each sample yielded at least 3 million CDR3-containing paired-end reads. First-strand cDNA synthesis was performed from all RNA using the Mint cDNA synthesis kit, with priming by a TRBC-specific oligonucleotide. All cDNA was treated with uracil-DNA glycosylase and then went through a first 18-cycle PCR with the universal primers M1SS and BC2_uni_R. In the source study's methods: Each sample was normalized by randomly selecting 1 million high-quality reads, each carrying a distinct molecular identifier. Reads sharing molecular identifiers were discarded rather than binned into consensus sequences. MiTCR, run with a Q25 quality threshold and the strictest error-elimination algorithm, handled CDR3 identification, clonotype clustering and error correction. A nonparametric unseen species model with Euler transformation was used to estimate lower-bound total TCR beta diversity. TCRdb reworked the public reads: Q25 trimming with fastp, MiXCR clone assembly, productive beta chains retained. Under each unique CDR3 protein, matching rows form one entry showing the most common genes and DNA. These V and J calls originate from TCRdb's pipeline instead of the authors' own analysis. This sample gives about 1,500,000 distinct CDR3 sequences in total; about 40% of them show up just once. Around 8% of the sample comes from the top ten.

The CDR3 holds 14 amino acids from the cysteine to the phenylalanine. Just CDR3 DNA is preserved here, 42 bases in frame from base 1. CDR1 and CDR2 are read off the germline V gene (reference sequence) as DFQATT and SNEGSKA. The V and J ends are trimmed by 3 bases and 9 bases, leaving 18 bases between them. Turning to this clonotype: No antigen is known for it. Base qualities are not at hand, and no much larger clone is one base apart.

Recombination connected TRBV20-1 to TRBJ2-1, with TRBD1 tentatively as D gene (6 bases match). The sequence was collected from a woman between 18 and 29 years old in good health. Sample: blood. The DNA reads TGCAGTGCTAGTCACTCCCAGGGGCGTATTGAGCAGTTCTTC. Translated, this is CSASHSQGRIEQFF.